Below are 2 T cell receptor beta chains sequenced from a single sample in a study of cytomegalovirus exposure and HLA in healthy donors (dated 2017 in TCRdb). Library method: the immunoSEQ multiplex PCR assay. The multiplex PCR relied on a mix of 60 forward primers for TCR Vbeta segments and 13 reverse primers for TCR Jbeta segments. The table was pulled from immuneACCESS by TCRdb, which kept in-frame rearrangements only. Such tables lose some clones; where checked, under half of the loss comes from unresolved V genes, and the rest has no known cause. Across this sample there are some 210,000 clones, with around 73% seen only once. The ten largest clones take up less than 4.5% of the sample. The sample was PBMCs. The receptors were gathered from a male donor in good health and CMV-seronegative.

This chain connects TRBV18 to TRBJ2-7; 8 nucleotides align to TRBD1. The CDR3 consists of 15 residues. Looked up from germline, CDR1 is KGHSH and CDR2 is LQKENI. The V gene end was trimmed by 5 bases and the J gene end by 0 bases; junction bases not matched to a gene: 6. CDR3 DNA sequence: TGTGCCAGCTCATCTCGGACAGGGAGCTCCTACGAGCAGTACTTC. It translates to CASSSRTGSSYEQYF.

In nucleotides, the CDR3 is TGTGCCAGCAGCTTCTATAGCGGGAGTTGGGCCGGGGAGCTGTTTTTT. It specifies CASSFYSGSWAGELFF. This sequence joins TRBV5-6 and TRBJ2-2; 9 nucleotides match TRBD2. After removal of 2 bases from V and 6 bases from J, the junction contained 8 bases not matched to a gene. The CDR3 is made up of 16 amino acids. CDR1 and CDR2 from the germline V gene are SGHDT and YYEEEE. Filled out from reference TRBV5-6 and TRBJ2-2, the complete variable domain reads DAGVTQSPTHLIKTRGQQVTLRCSPKSGHDTVSWYQQALGQGPQFIFQYYEEEERQRGNFPDRFSGHQFPNYSSELNVNALLLGDSALYLCASSFYSGSWAGELFFGEGSRLTVL.